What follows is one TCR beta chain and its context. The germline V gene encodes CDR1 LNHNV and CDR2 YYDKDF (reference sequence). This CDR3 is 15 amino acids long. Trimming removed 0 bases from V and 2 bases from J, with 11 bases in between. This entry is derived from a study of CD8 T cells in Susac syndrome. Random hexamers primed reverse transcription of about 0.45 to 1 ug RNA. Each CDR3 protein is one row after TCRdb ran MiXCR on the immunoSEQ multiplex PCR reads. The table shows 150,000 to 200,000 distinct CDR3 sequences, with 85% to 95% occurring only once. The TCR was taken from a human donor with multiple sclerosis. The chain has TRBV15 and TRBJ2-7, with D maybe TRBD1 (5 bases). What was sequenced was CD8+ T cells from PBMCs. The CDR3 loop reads CATSRDLGATYEQYF. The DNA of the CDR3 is TGTGCCACCAGCAGAGATCTAGGGGCTACCTACGAGCAGTACTTC.